This T cell receptor beta chain was profiled in a study of blood T cell repertoires in COVID-19. Background on the study: The United States, Italy and Spain supplied acute and convalescent COVID-19 samples.

Per the original methods: Amplifying reference gene primers gave estimates of nucleated cell counts. Sequencing was performed with immunoSEQ multiplex PCR; in TCRdb, only in-frame clones are kept and a portion is missing. V and J calls plus clone size are reproduced from that table; the DNA served to infer D and trimming. The sample includes around 23,000 clones, about nine tenths of them seen just once. Germline V gene lookup returns CDR1 SGHDN and CDR2 FVKESK. The V end was cut by 3 bases, the J end by 5 bases, with 17 bases between. CDR3 length: 17 amino acids. The rearrangement joins TRBV14 to TRBJ1-6; D possibly corresponds to TRBD1 (5 bases). The source of this sequence is a man aged 50 to 59 with active COVID-19. Input material: peripheral blood. As DNA, the CDR3 is TGTGCCAGCAGCCAGGCGCTCGACAGTAGAAATAATTCACCCCTCCACTTT. This codes for CASSQALDSRNNSPLHF.